The TCR beta chain under discussion was sequenced for a study of beta chain features in type 1 diabetes. Findings and caveats of the study: Significant though moderate, a shortening of TCRB CDR3s appeared in all four CD4+ subsets of Type 1 diabetes patients. Highly expressing activated T cells could be over-counted with a cDNA template.

With regard to this clone: Its antigen is still unknown.

V was shortened by 2 bases and J by 4 bases, with 11 bases between the two germline ends. In germline, CDR1 is ENHRY, CDR2 SYGVKD. The CDR3 contains 14 residues. As every portion of the isolated RNA was reverse transcribed, the sequencing read expressed TCRB transcripts. Data came from immunoSEQ multiplex PCR; TCRdb stores just in-frame clones and leaves some out. The sample has about 52,000 clones, 42% seen once. Sequenced material: Tregs from blood. The TCR originated in a man aged 25 to 40 with type 1 diabetes. J is TRBJ1-2 and V is TRBV10-3; the D gene is possibly TRBD1 (5 bases). CDR3 coding DNA: TGTGCCATCAGTGAGGCGGGACGGGGCTATGGCTACACCTTC. This translates into CAISEAGRGYGYTF.